This entry lists 4 T cell receptor beta chains sequenced from one sample in a study of T cell changes during pregnancy in multiple sclerosis. Data came from immunoSEQ multiplex PCR; TCRdb stores just in-frame clones and leaves some out. Of 50,000 to 75,000 clones in the sample, more than 85% were seen once. This material consisted of peripheral blood, taken in the third trimester of pregnancy. The receptors originated from a female donor in good health, enrolled as a control in a pregnancy study.

The genes are TRBV7-2 and TRBJ2-7; unclear D gene. Germline V gene sequence: CDR1 SGHTA, CDR2 FQGNSA. Trimming cost V 5 bases and J 2 bases, with 4 bases left between them. This CDR3 region has 11 residues. Here the CDR3 reads CASSRAYEQYF. The DNA for the CDR3 is TGTGCCAGCAGCCGCGCCTACGAGCAGTACTTC. Looking up the rest from reference TRBV7-2 and TRBJ2-7 gives the full variable domain: GAGVSQSPSNKVTEKGKDVELRCDPISGHTALYWYRQSLGQGLEFLIYFQGNSAPDKSGLPSDRFSAERTGGSVSTLTIQRTQQEDSAVYLCASSRAYEQYFGPGTRLTVT.

For this clone: One end of the junction varies from germline; a read error may be responsible. The rearrangement links TRBV18 to TRBJ2-7, with TRBD1 matching 7 bases. This CDR3 contains 14 residues. The V gene's germline CDR1 is KGHSH and CDR2 LQKENI. In DNA, the CDR3 is TGTGCCAGCTCACGCCCGGACAGGCCCTACGGGCAGTACTTC. Translated, it gives CASSRPDRPYGQYF.

The gene calls are TRBV27 and TRBJ1-1; no reliable D call. The CDR3 consists of 13 residues. V lost 6 bases and J 1 base, leaving 9 bases between the germline ends. Germline CDR1 reads MNHEY; CDR2 reads SMNVEV (reference sequence). The chain's CDR3 is CASRLAKNTEAFF. Here the CDR3 DNA reads TGTGCCAGCAGACTAGCGAAGAACACTGAAGCTTTCTTT.

The V call is TRBV5-5, the J call TRBJ2-5; possibly TRBD2 for D (6 bases). CDR1 and CDR2 from the germline V gene are SGHKS and YYEKEE (reference sequence). CDR3 size: 17 residues. Deletions cut 0 bases from V and 4 bases from J, with 19 bases between. The CDR3 loop reads CASSLASGWGAGETQYF. In DNA, the CDR3 is TGTGCCAGCAGCTTGGCCTCGGGGTGGGGAGCGGGAGAGACCCAGTACTTC.